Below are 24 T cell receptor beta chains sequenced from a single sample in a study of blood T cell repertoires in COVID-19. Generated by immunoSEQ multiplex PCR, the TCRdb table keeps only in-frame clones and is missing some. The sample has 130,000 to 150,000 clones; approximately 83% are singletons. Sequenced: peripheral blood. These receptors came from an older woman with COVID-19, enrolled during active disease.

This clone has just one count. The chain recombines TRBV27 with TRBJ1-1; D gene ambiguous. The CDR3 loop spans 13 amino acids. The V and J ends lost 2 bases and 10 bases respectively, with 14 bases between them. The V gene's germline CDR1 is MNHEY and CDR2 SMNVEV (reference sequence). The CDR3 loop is CASSLGGGPGAFF. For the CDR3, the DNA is TGTGCCAGCAGTTTAGGTGGAGGCCCAGGAGCTTTCTTT.

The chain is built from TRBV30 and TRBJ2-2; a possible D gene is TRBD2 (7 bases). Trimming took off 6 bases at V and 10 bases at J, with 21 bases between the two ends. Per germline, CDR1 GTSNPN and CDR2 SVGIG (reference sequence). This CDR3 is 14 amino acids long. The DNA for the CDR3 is TGTGCCTGTGTGGGGGGGCCGGGGACGTTGGAGCTGTTTTTT. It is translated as CACVGGPGTLELFF.

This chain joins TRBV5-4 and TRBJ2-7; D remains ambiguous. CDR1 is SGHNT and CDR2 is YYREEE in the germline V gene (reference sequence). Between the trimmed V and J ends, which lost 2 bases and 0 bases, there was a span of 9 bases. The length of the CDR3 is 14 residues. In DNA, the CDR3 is TGTGCCAGCAGCTTATCCAGGAACTCCTACGAGCAGTACTTC. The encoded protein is CASSLSRNSYEQYF.

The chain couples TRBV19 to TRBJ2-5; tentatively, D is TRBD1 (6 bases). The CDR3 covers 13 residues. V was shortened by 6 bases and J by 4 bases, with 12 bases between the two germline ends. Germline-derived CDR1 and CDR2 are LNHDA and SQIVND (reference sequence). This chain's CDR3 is CASRLKGVETQYF. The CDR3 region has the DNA TGTGCCAGTAGGTTAAAGGGGGTAGAGACCCAGTACTTC.

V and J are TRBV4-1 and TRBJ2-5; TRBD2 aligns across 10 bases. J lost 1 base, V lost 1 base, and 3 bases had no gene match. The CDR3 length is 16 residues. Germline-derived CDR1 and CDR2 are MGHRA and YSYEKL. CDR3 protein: CASSQGLAGAQETQYF. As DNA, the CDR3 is TGCGCCAGCAGCCAAGGCCTAGCGGGGGCCCAAGAGACCCAGTACTTC.

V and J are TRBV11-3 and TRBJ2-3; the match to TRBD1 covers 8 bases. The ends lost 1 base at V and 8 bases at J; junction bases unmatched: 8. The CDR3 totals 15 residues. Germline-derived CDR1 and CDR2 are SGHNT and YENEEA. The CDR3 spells CASSLGTGFTGTQYF. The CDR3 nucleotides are TGTGCCAGCAGCTTAGGGACAGGGTTCACGGGTACGCAGTATTTT.

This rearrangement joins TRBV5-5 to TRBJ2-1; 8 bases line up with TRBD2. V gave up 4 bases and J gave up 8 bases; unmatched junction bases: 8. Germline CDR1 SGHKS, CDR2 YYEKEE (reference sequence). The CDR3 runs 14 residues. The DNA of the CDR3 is TGTGCCAGCAGCCTCCAACTAGCGGTCGATGAGCAGTTCTTC. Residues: CASSLQLAVDEQFF.

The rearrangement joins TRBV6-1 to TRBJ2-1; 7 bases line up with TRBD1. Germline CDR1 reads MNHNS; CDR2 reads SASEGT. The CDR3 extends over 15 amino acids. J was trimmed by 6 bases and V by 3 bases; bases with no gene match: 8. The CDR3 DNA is TGTGCCAGCAGTGAGACAGGGTATCCTAGCAATGAGCAGTTCTTC. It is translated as CASSETGYPSNEQFF.

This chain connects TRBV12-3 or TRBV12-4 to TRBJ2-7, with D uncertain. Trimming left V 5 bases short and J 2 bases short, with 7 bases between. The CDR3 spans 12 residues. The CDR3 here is CASSKQTYEQYF. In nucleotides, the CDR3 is TGTGCCAGCAGTAAACAGACCTACGAGCAGTACTTC.

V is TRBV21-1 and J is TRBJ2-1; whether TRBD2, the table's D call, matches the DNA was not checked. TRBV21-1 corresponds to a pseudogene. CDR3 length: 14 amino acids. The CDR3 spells CASSKDRGANEQFF. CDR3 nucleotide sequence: TGTGCCAGCAGCAAAGACCGGGGAGCGAATGAGCAGTTCTTC.

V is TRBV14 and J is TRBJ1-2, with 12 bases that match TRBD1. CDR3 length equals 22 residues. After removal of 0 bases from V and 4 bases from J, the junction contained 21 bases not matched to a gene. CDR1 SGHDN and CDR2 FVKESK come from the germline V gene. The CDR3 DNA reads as TGTGCCAGCAGCCAAGATACGGCTTTTCAACGGGACAGGGGGCAAAGGTTCTATGGCTACACCTTC. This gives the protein CASSQDTAFQRDRGQRFYGYTF.

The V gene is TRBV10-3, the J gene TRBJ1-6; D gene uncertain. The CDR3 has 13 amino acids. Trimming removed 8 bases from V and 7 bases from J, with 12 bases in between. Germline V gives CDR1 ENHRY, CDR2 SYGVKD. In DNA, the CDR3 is TGTGCCATCGGTAGGGAGGGAAATTCACCCCTCCACTTT. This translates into CAIGREGNSPLHF.

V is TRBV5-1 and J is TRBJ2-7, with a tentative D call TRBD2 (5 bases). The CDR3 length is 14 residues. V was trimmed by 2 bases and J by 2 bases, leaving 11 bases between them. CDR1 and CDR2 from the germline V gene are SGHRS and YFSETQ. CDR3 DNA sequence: TGCGCCAGCAGCTTTGATGCCGGGACCTACGAGCAGTACTTC. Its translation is CASSFDAGTYEQYF.

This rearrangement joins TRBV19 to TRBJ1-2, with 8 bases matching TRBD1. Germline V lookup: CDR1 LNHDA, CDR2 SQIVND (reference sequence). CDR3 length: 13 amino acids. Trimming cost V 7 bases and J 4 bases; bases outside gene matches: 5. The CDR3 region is CASTLDRGYGYTF. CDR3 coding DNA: TGTGCCAGTACCCTTGACAGGGGCTATGGCTACACCTTC.

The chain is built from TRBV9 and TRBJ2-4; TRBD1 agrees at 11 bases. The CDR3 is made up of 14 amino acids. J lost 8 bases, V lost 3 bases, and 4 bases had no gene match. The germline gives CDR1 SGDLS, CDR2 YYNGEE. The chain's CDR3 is CASSAGQGEYIQYF. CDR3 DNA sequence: TGTGCCAGCAGCGCGGGACAGGGGGAATACATTCAGTACTTC. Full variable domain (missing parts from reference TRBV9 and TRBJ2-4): DSGVTQTPKHLITATGQRVTLRCSPRSGDLSVYWYQQSLDQGLQFLIQYYNGEERAKGNILERFSAQQFPDLHSELNLSSLELGDSALYFCASSAGQGEYIQYFGAGTRLSVL.

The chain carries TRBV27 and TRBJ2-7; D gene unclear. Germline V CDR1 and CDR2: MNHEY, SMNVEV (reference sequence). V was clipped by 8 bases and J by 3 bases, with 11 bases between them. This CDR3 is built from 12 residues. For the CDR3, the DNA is TGTGCCAGCGGAGTAAGTGACTACGAGCAGTACTTC. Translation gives CASGVSDYEQYF.

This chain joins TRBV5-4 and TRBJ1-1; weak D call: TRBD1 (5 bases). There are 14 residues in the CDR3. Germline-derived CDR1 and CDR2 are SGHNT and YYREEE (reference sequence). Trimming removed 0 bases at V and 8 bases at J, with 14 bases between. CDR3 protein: CASSLEFQGTEAFF. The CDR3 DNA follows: TGTGCCAGCAGCTTGGAGTTTCAGGGAACGGAAGCTTTCTTT.

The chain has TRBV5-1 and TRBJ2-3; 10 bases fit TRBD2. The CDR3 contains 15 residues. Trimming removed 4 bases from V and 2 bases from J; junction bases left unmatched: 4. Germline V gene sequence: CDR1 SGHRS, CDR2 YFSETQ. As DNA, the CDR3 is TGCGCCAGCAGCATTAGCGGGGGGTACACAGATACGCAGTATTTT. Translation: CASSISGGYTDTQYF.

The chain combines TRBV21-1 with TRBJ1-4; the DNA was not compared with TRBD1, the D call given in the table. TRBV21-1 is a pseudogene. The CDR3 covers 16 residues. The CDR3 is CASSKVNVQANEKLFF. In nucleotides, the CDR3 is TGTGCCAGCAGCAAAGTTAACGTACAGGCTAATGAAAAACTGTTTTTT.

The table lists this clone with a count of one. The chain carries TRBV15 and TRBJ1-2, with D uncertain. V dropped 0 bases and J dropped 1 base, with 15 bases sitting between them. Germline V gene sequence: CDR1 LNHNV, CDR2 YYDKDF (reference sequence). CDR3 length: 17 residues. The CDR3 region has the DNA TGTGCCACCAGCAGAGATCAAGAGCCGATTGGTAACTATGGCTACACCTTC. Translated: CATSRDQEPIGNYGYTF.

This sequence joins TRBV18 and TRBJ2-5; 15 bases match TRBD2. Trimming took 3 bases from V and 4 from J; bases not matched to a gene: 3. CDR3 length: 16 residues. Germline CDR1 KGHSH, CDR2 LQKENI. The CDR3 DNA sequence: TGTGCCAGCTCACCCGGGACTAGCGGGGGGCTAGAGACCCAGTACTTC. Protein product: CASSPGTSGGLETQYF.

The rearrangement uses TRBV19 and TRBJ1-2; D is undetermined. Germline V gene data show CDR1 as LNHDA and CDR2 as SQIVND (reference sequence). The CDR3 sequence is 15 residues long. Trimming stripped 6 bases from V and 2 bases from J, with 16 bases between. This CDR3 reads CASREGGSTNYGYTF. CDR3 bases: TGTGCCAGTAGGGAGGGCGGATCGACCAACTATGGCTACACCTTC.

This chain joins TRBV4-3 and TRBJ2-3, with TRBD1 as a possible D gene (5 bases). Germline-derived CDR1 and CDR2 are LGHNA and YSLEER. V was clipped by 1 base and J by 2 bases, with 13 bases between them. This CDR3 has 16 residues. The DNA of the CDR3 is TGCGCCAGCAGCCAAGGAGACAGACGATCCACAGATACGCAGTATTTT. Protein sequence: CASSQGDRRSTDTQYF.

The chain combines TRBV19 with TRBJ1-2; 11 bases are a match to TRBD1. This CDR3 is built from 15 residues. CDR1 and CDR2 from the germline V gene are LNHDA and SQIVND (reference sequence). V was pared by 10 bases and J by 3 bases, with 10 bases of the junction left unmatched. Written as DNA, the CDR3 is TGTGCCACCCGGGACAGGGGGGCCGGAGACTATGGCTACACCTTC. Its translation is CATRDRGAGDYGYTF.